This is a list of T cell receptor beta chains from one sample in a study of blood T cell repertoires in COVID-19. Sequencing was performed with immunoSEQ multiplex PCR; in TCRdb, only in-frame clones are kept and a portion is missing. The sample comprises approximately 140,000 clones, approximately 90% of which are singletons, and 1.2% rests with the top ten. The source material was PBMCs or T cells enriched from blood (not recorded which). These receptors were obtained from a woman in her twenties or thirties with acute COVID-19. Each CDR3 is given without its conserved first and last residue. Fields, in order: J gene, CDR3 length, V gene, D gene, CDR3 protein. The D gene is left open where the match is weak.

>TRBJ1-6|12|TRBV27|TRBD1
ASSPDRVNSPLH
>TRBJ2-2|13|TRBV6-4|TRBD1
ASRPTGGGTGELF
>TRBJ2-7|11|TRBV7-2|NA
ASSLGSGYEQY
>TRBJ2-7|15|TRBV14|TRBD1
ASSQVKGAGGLNEQY
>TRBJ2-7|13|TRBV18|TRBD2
ASSPAGLAVSEQY
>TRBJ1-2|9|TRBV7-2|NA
ASSAGFGYT
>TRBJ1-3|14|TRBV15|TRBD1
ATSREGDSSGNTIY
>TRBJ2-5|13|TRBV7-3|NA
ASSLGSLEGETQY
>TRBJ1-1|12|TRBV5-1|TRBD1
ASSLQGAYAEAF
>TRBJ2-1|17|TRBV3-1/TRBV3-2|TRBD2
ASSAYPGLPSSSYNEQF
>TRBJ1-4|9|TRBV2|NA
ASSVEGQLF